Shown below are 10 T cell receptor beta chains from a single sample sequenced in a study of CXCR3-negative and CXCR3-positive naive CD8 T cells. The TRB libraries of cDNA were built by UMI-labeled 5' RACE. TCRdb reprocessed the 5' RACE reads; each CDR3 protein has one entry and no DNA is given. This table holds over 100,000 distinct CDR3 sequences. Input material: naive CXCR3- CD8+ T cells from blood. Subset defined: CD45RO-CCR7+CD27+CD95- naive CD8+ T cells lacking CXCR3 (TNR3-). The receptors derive from a human donor in good health. Some clones in this sample may be carry-over from other donors' samples.

This chain's CDR3 is CASSRTSGSTDTQYF. The V call is TRBV4-1, the J call TRBJ2-3; TCRdb reports TRBD2, a call that lacks DNA to check it against. Germline V gene data show CDR1 as MGHRA and CDR2 as YSYEKL. This CDR3 has 15 amino acids.

This rearrangement joins TRBV5-1 to TRBJ1-1; the D gene TCRdb calls, TRBD1, cannot be checked with no DNA. CDR1 and CDR2 (germline): SGHRS, YFSETQ. This CDR3 is 18 amino acids long. The CDR3 region is CASSLGPITGSRNTEAFF. Together with reference TRBV5-1 and TRBJ1-1, the CDR3 gives the full variable domain: KAGVTQTPRYLIKTRGQQVTLSCSPISGHRSVSWYQQTPGQGLQFLFEYFSETQRNKGNFPGRFSGRQFSNSRSEMNVSTLELGDSALYLCASSLGPITGSRNTEAFFGQGTRLTVV.

The genes are TRBV5-1 and TRBJ2-1; with no DNA, the TCRdb D assignment of TRBD1 cannot be verified. From germline, CDR1 is SGHRS and CDR2 YFSETQ. This CDR3 contains 17 residues. CDR3 sequence reads: CASSLFGGQSTQSEQFF.

The chain links TRBV5-1 to TRBJ2-2; TCRdb gives TRBD2 as the D gene, but with no DNA this cannot be confirmed. Germline V CDR1 and CDR2: SGHRS, YFSETQ. The length of the CDR3 is 20 residues. CDR3 loop: CASSRTMMDFTITNTGELFF.

The chain uses TRBV29-1 and TRBJ2-7; TCRdb's D gene call, TRBD1, goes unchecked for lack of DNA. CDR3 length: 15 amino acids. Per germline, CDR1 SQVTM and CDR2 ANQGSEA. CDR3 in amino acids: CSVERRTGGSYEQYF.

The chain uses TRBV6-2 or TRBV6-3 and TRBJ1-1; the D call of TRBD1 rests on TCRdb alone, since no DNA is present to check it. CDR1 is MNHEY, CDR2 SVGEGT, per germline. This CDR3 is 13 amino acids long. CDR3 in amino acids: CASSYGTGTEAFF.

The V call is TRBV10-1, the J call TRBJ2-1; TCRdb names TRBD1, which stays unverified in the absence of DNA. The CDR3 covers 14 residues. Germline CDR1 reads WNHNN; CDR2 reads SYGVQD (reference sequence). Here the CDR3 reads CASSDPGTRDEQFF.

The chain combines TRBV28 with TRBJ2-7; there is no DNA to check the TCRdb D call of TRBD2. The CDR3 is 15 residues long. Germline V gene data show CDR1 as MDHEN and CDR2 as SYDVKM. The CDR3 here is CASSFPRGGWDEQYF.

The chain has TRBV11-2 and TRBJ1-2. The germline CDR1 and CDR2 sequences are SGHAT and FQNNGV. The CDR3 is 13 residues long. CDR3 amino acids: CASSLATNYGYTF.

The rearrangement uses TRBV28 and TRBJ2-1. Germline assignment: CDR1 MDHEN and CDR2 SYDVKM. This CDR3 spans 16 amino acids. The CDR3 spells CASSSELGVSYNEQFF.